This T cell receptor (beta chain) comes out of a study of blood T cell repertoires in COVID-19. About the research overall: Collection of acute and convalescent COVID-19 samples took place in the United States, Italy and Spain. Sample material is recorded as cDNA or gDNA derived from T cells, B-cell-depleted T cells, or PBMCs.

The CDR3 totals 14 residues. Looked up from germline, CDR1 is SGHRS and CDR2 is YFSETQ. Notes on this clone: One end of the junction does not line up with germline, which may come from a read error.

Some clones are missing from TCRdb's copy, which holds only in-frame ones; the method was immunoSEQ multiplex PCR. This sample has roughly 99,000 clones, with approximately 79% found just once. This receptor was taken from a woman of 80 years or more with active or convalescent COVID-19. Sequenced material: peripheral blood. The chain recombines TRBV5-1 with TRBJ2-7; 8 nucleotides line up with TRBD1. The CDR3 protein is CASSSKGQEGRQYF. CDR3 sequence (DNA): TGTGCCAGCAGCTCCAAGGGACAGGAGGGTCGGCAGTACTTC.